This T cell receptor (beta chain) was sequenced for a study of blood T cell repertoires in COVID-19. Study-level information: Spain, Italy and the United States supplied samples that represented acute and convalescent COVID-19. The analysed material was cDNA or gDNA that came from T cells, B-cell-depleted T cells, or PBMCs.

Per the study methods: Nucleated cell number was recorded as an estimate derived from reference gene primer amplification. The data were produced by immunoSEQ multiplex PCR, yet TCRdb's version contains in-frame clones alone and is incomplete. V, J and clone size are taken as reported in that table, and D and trimming were inferred from the DNA itself. There are more than 45,000 clones in the sample; about 90% occur only once, and around 8.5% lies in the top ten. The CDR3 length is 18 residues. The chain is built from TRBV21-1 and TRBJ1-5. TRBV21-1 is recorded as a pseudogene. Specimen: peripheral blood. The receptor comes from a human donor in a cohort sampled during active COVID-19. Written as DNA, the CDR3 is TGTGCCAGCAGCCCCCCGGGGAGGGGGAGGATGAGCAATCAGCCCCAGCATTTT. This translates into CASSPPGRGRMSNQPQHF.